This T cell receptor (beta chain) was sequenced for a study of CD4 T cells in relation to SARS-CoV-2 and coronaviruses. Study-wide findings and caveats: SARS-CoV-2-driven expansion was significantly weaker in crossreactive than monoreactive clones. Crossreactivity was assessed only for spike protein, not other viral proteins.

Using immunoSEQ multiplex PCR, the repertoire was profiled, and TCRdb retains in-frame clones only, with some absent. The sample holds approximately 60,000 clones, 92% seen once. The CDR3 runs 13 residues. The V segment lost 6 bases and the J segment 4 bases; nucleotides outside the gene matches: 5. Germline CDR1 reads SNHLY; CDR2 reads FYNNEI. Note on this clone: The antigen remains unidentified.

This chain connects TRBV2 to TRBJ1-2, with 7 positions matching TRBD1. The sample was naive CD4+ T cells from PBMCs. Described subset: naive CD4+ T cells isolated by negative enrichment. This clonotype was sampled from an adult with COVID-19. In DNA form, the CDR3 reads TGTGCCAGCAGCACCGACAGGGCCTATGGCTACACCTTC. This gives the protein CASSTDRAYGYTF.